Each of the 28 T cell receptor beta chains below was sequenced from the same sample in a study of T cells in Graves' hyperthyroidism and ophthalmopathy. RNA transcripts provided the source from which TCR beta CDR3 regions were amplified. HTBI primers drove first-round RT-PCR of the TCR CDR3. Each CDR3 protein is one row after TCRdb ran MiXCR on the multiplex PCR reads. The table shows 400,000 or so distinct CDR3 sequences, with around 15% occurring only once. Sequenced material: blood. Source of these receptors: a woman aged 55-69 years with Graves' ophthalmopathy.

This clonotype turned up a few times. The rearrangement joins TRBV27 to TRBJ2-6; TRBD1 agrees at 7 bases. Germline values: CDR1 MNHEY, CDR2 SMNVEV (reference sequence). J was trimmed by 0 bases and V by 2 bases; bases with no gene match: 7. This CDR3 contains 18 residues. The DNA of the CDR3 is TGTGCCAGCAGTTTAGGGACAGTGCCCTCCTCTGGGGCCAACGTCCTGACTTTC. The encoded protein is CASSLGTVPSSGANVLTF.

This chain joins TRBV25-1 and TRBJ2-3, with D unclear. This CDR3 region has 15 residues. The V and J ends lost 5 bases and 6 bases respectively, with 18 bases between them. In germline, CDR1 is MGHDK, CDR2 SYGVNS. CDR3 protein: CASSRKPGPADTQYF. In nucleotides, the CDR3 is TGTGCCAGCAGTCGGAAACCCGGGCCGGCGGATACGCAGTATTTT. Together with reference TRBV25-1 and TRBJ2-3, the CDR3 gives the full variable domain: EADIYQTPRYLVIGTGKKITLECSQTMGHDKMYWYQQDPGMELHLIHYSYGVNSTEKGDLSSESTVSRIRTEHFPLTLESARPSHTSQYLCASSRKPGPADTQYFGPGTRLTVL.

This clonotype was counted between two and nine times. This rearrangement joins TRBV20-1 to TRBJ1-5, with D possibly matching TRBD1 (5 bases). Trimming took 6 bases from V and 4 from J, leaving 16 bases between them. This CDR3 has 14 amino acids. Germline-derived CDR1 and CDR2 are DFQATT and SNEGSKA (reference sequence). The CDR3 is CSAGEPKENQPQHF. CDR3 coding DNA: TGCAGTGCGGGGGAACCGAAAGAAAATCAGCCCCAGCATTTT.

This clonotype showed up just a few times. The chain employs TRBV3-1 and TRBJ1-5; TRBD1 matches 7 bases. The CDR3 is 14 residues long. Germline V gene lookup returns CDR1 LGHDT and CDR2 YNNKEL (reference sequence). Trimming cost V 4 bases and J 3 bases; bases outside gene matches: 3. In nucleotides, the CDR3 is TGTGCCAGCAGCCTCGGGACAGACAATCAGCCCCAGCATTTT. Translated: CASSLGTDNQPQHF.

This clonotype has a handful of counts. The V call is TRBV29-1, the J call TRBJ2-1; 9 bases match TRBD2. Unmatched junction bases numbered 7, after V lost 4 bases and J lost 6 bases. In germline, CDR1 is SQVTM, CDR2 ANQGSEA. The CDR3 has 14 amino acids. CDR3 nucleotides: TGCAGCGTTGCCCCCGTGACTAGCGGCAATGAGCAGTTCTTC. This translates into CSVAPVTSGNEQFF.

V and J are TRBV5-4 and TRBJ2-7; the D gene is possibly TRBD2 (5 bases). CDR3 length: 15 amino acids. Germline loops: CDR1 SGHNT, CDR2 YYREEE (reference sequence). With 4 bases removed from V and 0 bases from J, the gap between germline ends came to 14 bases. This CDR3 is CASSRLSAPSYEQYF. The CDR3 DNA is TGTGCCAGCAGCCGACTAAGCGCGCCCTCCTACGAGCAGTACTTC.

This clonotype was seen repeatedly, ten times or more. The chain combines TRBV20-1 with TRBJ1-1; D perhaps matches TRBD1 (6 bases). The V and J ends lost 1 base and 6 bases respectively, with 15 bases between them. CDR1 is DFQATT, CDR2 SNEGSKA, per germline (reference sequence). The CDR3 has 14 residues. The CDR3 region is CSARGGANGPEAFF. The CDR3 DNA reads as TGCAGTGCTAGAGGGGGGGCAAACGGCCCTGAAGCTTTCTTT.

This clonotype was detected only once. This may come from a read error, since a much larger clone is one base off. The chain is built from TRBV6-1 and TRBJ1-2, with 7 bases lining up with TRBD1. CDR3 length equals 12 residues. In germline, CDR1 is MNHNS, CDR2 SASEGT. The CDR3 region is CACSEPEGAYTF. The CDR3 nucleotides read TGTGCCTGCAGTGAACCCGAGGGGGCCTACACCTTC.

This chain links TRBV13 with TRBJ1-5; D remains unclear. The germline V and J ends were trimmed by 0 bases and 1 base, with 10 bases remaining between them. This CDR3 is built from 16 residues. Germline CDR1 is PRHDT and CDR2 is FYEKMQ (reference sequence). CDR3 loop: CASSLGSAASNQPQHF. The CDR3 DNA follows: TGTGCCAGCAGCTTAGGGTCGGCAGCCAGCAATCAGCCCCAGCATTTT. The whole variable domain, remainder taken from reference TRBV13 and TRBJ1-5, is AAGVIQSPRHLIKEKRETATLKCYPIPRHDTVYWYQQGPGQDPQFLISFYEKMQSDKGSIPDRFSAQQFSDYHSELNMSSLELGDSALYFCASSLGSAASNQPQHFGDGTRLSIL.

This clonotype was found many times. This chain joins TRBV11-2 and TRBJ2-5, with 7 bases identical to TRBD1. The length of the CDR3 is 16 residues. Per the germline V gene, CDR1 is SGHAT and CDR2 is FQNNGV. With 0 bases clipped from V and 5 bases from J, the junction kept 9 bases outside the gene matches. The CDR3 coding sequence is TGTGCCAGCAGCTTAGAAGGGGGCCAGAGAGGGGAGACCCAGTACTTC. Translation: CASSLEGGQRGETQYF.

This clonotype was counted at least ten times. The CDR3 loop reads CASSLMGTSGPNEQFF. CDR3 sequence (DNA): TGTGCCAGCAGCTTAATGGGGACTAGCGGGCCGAATGAGCAGTTCTTC. The chain uses TRBV7-2 and TRBJ2-1, with 12 nucleotides matching TRBD2. Germline lookup yields CDR1 SGHTA and CDR2 FQGNSA. The CDR3 is 16 residues long. J lost 7 bases, V lost 2 bases, and 6 bases had no gene match.

This clonotype was observed a handful of times. The genes are TRBV6-6 and TRBJ2-1; 10 bases fit TRBD2. This CDR3 has 15 amino acids. Germline assignment: CDR1 MNHNY and CDR2 SVGAGI (reference sequence). V dropped 0 bases and J dropped 12; count of bases not matched to a gene: 8. The CDR3 nucleotides read TGTGCCAGCAGTTACTCGGTTCCAGCGGGAGGGTGGCAGTTCTTC. Residues: CASSYSVPAGGWQFF.

This clonotype has ten or more counts. The chain couples TRBV28 to TRBJ1-1, with a possible D match to TRBD1 (6 bases). CDR3 length: 17 residues. Germline V gene data show CDR1 as MDHEN and CDR2 as SYDVKM. The germline V and J ends were trimmed by 2 bases and 0 bases, with 16 bases remaining between them. The CDR3 reads CASSLGGRGTMNTEAFF. DNA for the CDR3: TGTGCCAGCAGTTTAGGGGGTAGGGGGACCATGAACACTGAAGCTTTCTTT.

Concerning this clonotype: It may be a read error: a sequence one base away is much more abundant. The gene calls are TRBV6-1 and TRBJ2-5; TRBD2 agrees at 13 bases. J was trimmed by 5 bases and V by 5 bases; bases with no gene match: 8. This CDR3 is built from 16 residues. Germline CDR1 and CDR2: MNHNS and SASEGT. DNA for the CDR3: TGTGCCAGCAGTCCCGGACTAGCGGGAGCATTTGAGACCCAGTACTTC. Amino acid sequence: CASSPGLAGAFETQYF.

In this sample, this clonotype turned up a few times. The chain uses TRBV7-3 and TRBJ2-2; weak D call: TRBD2 (7 bases). Germline loops: CDR1 SGHTA, CDR2 FQGTGA. Trimming cost V 4 bases and J 6 bases, with 12 bases left between them. This CDR3 has 14 amino acids. CDR3 bases: TGTGCCAGCAGCTCCGGGGGGCCCCCCGGGGAGCTGTTTTTT. It translates to CASSSGGPPGELFF.

In this sample, this clonotype turned up many times. V gene TRBV12-5 combines with J gene TRBJ2-3; D might be TRBD2 (5 bases). V lost 4 bases to trimming and J lost 3 bases, with 20 bases between them. The CDR3 loop spans 17 amino acids. CDR1 LGHNT and CDR2 FRNRAP come from the germline V gene. CDR3 bases: TGTGCTAGTGGTTACCGCACCCGAGGGCCTAGGACAGATACGCAGTATTTT. It codes for CASGYRTRGPRTDTQYF.

This sequence joins TRBV7-2 and TRBJ2-3, with D possibly being TRBD1 (6 bases). The V gene lost 3 bases and the J gene lost 6 bases, with 16 bases spanning the gap. Per germline, CDR1 SGHTA and CDR2 FQGNSA. The CDR3 length is 15 residues. The CDR3 protein is CASSFQGPFGDTQYF. Written as DNA, the CDR3 is TGTGCCAGCAGCTTTCAGGGGCCTTTTGGGGATACGCAGTATTTT.

This chain joins TRBV30 and TRBJ2-3, with 8 bases aligning to TRBD1. V was clipped by 5 bases and J by 2 bases; unmatched bases: 6. Germline CDR1 is GTSNPN and CDR2 is SVGIG (reference sequence). This CDR3 has 14 amino acids. CDR3 protein: CAWYNRGFTDTQYF. The CDR3, as DNA: TGTGCCTGGTACAACAGGGGGTTCACAGATACGCAGTATTTT.

V gene TRBV19 combines with J gene TRBJ1-2, with 8 positions matching TRBD1. V lost 8 bases to trimming and J lost 4 bases; unmatched junction nucleotides: 6. The CDR3 runs 13 residues. CDR1 is LNHDA and CDR2 is SQIVND in the germline V gene (reference sequence). The DNA of the CDR3 is TGTGCCAGTGTTGACAGGGGCCTCTATGGCTACACCTTC. Its protein is CASVDRGLYGYTF.

The chain links TRBV7-9 to TRBJ1-4; TRBD1 is a possible D gene (5 bases). The CDR3 is made up of 15 amino acids. Trimming shortened V by 5 bases and J by 8 bases, and 18 bases separated the two germline ends. CDR1 is SEHNR and CDR2 is FQNEAQ in the germline V gene (reference sequence). The CDR3 DNA reads TGTGCCAGCAGCCTAGGGGACGAGATAAGAGAAAAACTGTTTTTT. This gives the protein CASSLGDEIREKLFF. The whole variable domain, remainder taken from reference TRBV7-9 and TRBJ1-4, is DTGVSQNPRHKITKRGQNVTFRCDPISEHNRLYWYRQTLGQGPEFLTYFQNEAQLEKSRLLSDRFSAERPKGSFSTLEIQRTEQGDSAMYLCASSLGDEIREKLFFGSGTQLSVL.

This clonotype was picked up many times. The chain combines TRBV3-1 with TRBJ2-7; TRBD2 aligns across 9 bases. J gave up 5 bases and V 4 bases, and 6 bases lay outside the gene matches. The CDR3 consists of 14 residues. Germline V gives CDR1 LGHDT, CDR2 YNNKEL (reference sequence). The CDR3, as DNA: TGTGCCAGCAGCCGGGGCGGGAGGGCCGACGAGCAGTACTTC. Translation gives CASSRGGRADEQYF.

This clonotype was counted many times. The chain links TRBV2 to TRBJ1-5, with D hard to call. Germline CDR1 is SNHLY and CDR2 is FYNNEI. The CDR3 totals 15 residues. The V and J ends lost 1 base and 2 bases respectively, with 9 bases between them. The CDR3 DNA reads as TGTGCCAGCAGTGAAGGGAGGCCGGGCAATCAGCCCCAGCATTTT. The encoded protein is CASSEGRPGNQPQHF.

The count of this clonotype is one. The junction and the germline gene differ at one end; a read error may be behind it. The chain links TRBV18 to TRBJ2-7, with unresolved D. There are 12 residues in the CDR3. Germline V gene sequence: CDR1 KGHSH, CDR2 LQKENI. The DNA of the CDR3 is TGTGCCAGCTCCCAGGAGACCTACCAGCAGTACTTC. Translation gives CASSQETYQQYF.

This clonotype was detected a few times. CDR3 sequence (DNA): TGTGCCAGCAGTGTCGGGACAGGGGGGACCGGGGAGCTGTTTTTT. Translated: CASSVGTGGTGELFF. The chain couples TRBV2 to TRBJ2-2; 11 positions agree with TRBD1. Trimming took 4 bases from V and 5 from J; bases not matched to a gene: 3. The CDR3 has 15 amino acids. The germline V gene has CDR1 SNHLY and CDR2 FYNNEI.

About this clonotype itself: A much larger clone is a single base away; this may be a read error. The chain recombines TRBV27 with TRBJ1-6, with D possibly being TRBD1 (5 bases). Trimming shortened V by 4 bases and J by 7 bases, and 20 bases separated the two germline ends. There are 17 residues in the CDR3. Germline assignment: CDR1 MNHEY and CDR2 SMNVEV (reference sequence). The CDR3 reads CASSSRGGSGINSPLHF. The CDR3 nucleotides are TGTGCCAGCAGTTCCCGGGGGGGTTCGGGGATCAATTCACCCCTCCACTTT.

Ten or more counts support this clonotype. DNA for the CDR3: TGTGCCAGCAGTCTCCCCGGGACTAGCGGGAGGCGCTCAGCCTACGAGCAGTACTTC. Encoded protein: CASSLPGTSGRRSAYEQYF. V usage is TRBV6-2 or TRBV6-3 and J usage is TRBJ2-7, with 15 bases lining up with TRBD2. Germline V CDR1 and CDR2: MNHEY, SVGEGT. V was pared by 5 bases and J by 2 bases, with 13 bases of the junction left unmatched. The CDR3 contains 19 residues.

V is TRBV12-3 or TRBV12-4 and J is TRBJ2-1; TRBD2 aligns across 13 bases. Matching the DNA end better, TRBJ2-7 makes the J call doubtful. The CDR3 consists of 17 residues. CDR3 protein: CASSRTSGGIAYNEQYF. CDR3 nucleotides: TGTGCCAGCAGTCGGACTAGCGGGGGTATAGCCTACAATGAGCAGTACTTC.

This clonotype has just a few counts. No conserved phenylalanine or tryptophan is present at the end of the CDR3, so a read error is the likely explanation. J is TRBJ1-5 and V is TRBV3-1; no firm D call. The CDR3 is made up of 14 amino acids. Germline assignment: CDR1 LGHDT and CDR2 YNNKEL (reference sequence). CDR3 protein: CAGSHGTRHQPQHS. The CDR3 nucleotides read TGTGCCGGCAGCCACGGAACCAGGCATCAGCCCCAGCATTCT.